This entry lists 27 T cell receptor beta chains sequenced from one sample in a study of blood T cell repertoires in COVID-19 (TCRdb year 2020). The method behind the library was the immunoSEQ multiplex PCR assay. TCRdb carries this immuneACCESS record with in-frame sequences only. Its versions omit some clonotypes, under half of them owing to an unresolved V gene in the studies checked, with the rest unexplained. For this sample the table gives about 490,000 clones, of which 80% to 90% were detected only once. Approximately 2.9% of the sample goes to the ten largest clones. Sample: peripheral blood. These TCRs come from a human donor in a cohort sampled during active COVID-19.

The chain uses TRBV6-2 or TRBV6-3 and TRBJ2-1, with D perhaps matching TRBD2 (5 bases). This CDR3 is built from 14 residues. Trimming left V 4 bases short and J 8 bases short, with 15 bases between. Germline lookup yields CDR1 MNHEY and CDR2 SVGEGT. The DNA of the CDR3 is TGTGCCAGCAGTTGGACTCGGCTTTCGGATGAGCAGTTCTTC. Its translation is CASSWTRLSDEQFF.

V gene TRBV24-1 combines with J gene TRBJ2-3, with D tentatively TRBD1 (6 bases). The V end was cut by 0 bases, the J end by 4 bases, with 13 bases between. The CDR3 contains 16 residues. The germline gives CDR1 KGHDR, CDR2 SFDVKD. This CDR3 is CATSDLGGRLADTQYF. In DNA form, the CDR3 reads TGTGCCACCAGTGATTTGGGGGGCAGGTTGGCAGATACGCAGTATTTT.

The rearrangement uses TRBV3-1 (or the pseudogene TRBV3-2) and TRBJ1-1, with D possibly matching TRBD1 (5 bases). The V and J ends lost 2 bases and 2 bases respectively, with 9 bases between them. This CDR3 spans 14 amino acids. The germline CDR1 and CDR2 sequences are LGHDT and YNNKEL (reference sequence). The CDR3 sequence is CASSQRGTNTEAFF. CDR3 DNA sequence: TGTGCCAGCAGCCAACGGGGGACTAACACTGAAGCTTTCTTT.

V usage is TRBV27 and J usage is TRBJ1-3; 10 bases agree with TRBD1. The junction had 13 bases not matched to a gene; V was cut back by 6 bases and J by 5 bases. The CDR3 runs to 17 residues. Germline V lookup: CDR1 MNHEY, CDR2 SMNVEV (reference sequence). Here the CDR3 reads CASSRTPGQGFRNTIYF. The CDR3 bases are TGTGCCAGCAGCCGAACCCCGGGACAGGGGTTCAGAAACACCATATATTTT.

V is TRBV10-2 and J is TRBJ2-7, with a possible D match to TRBD2 (5 bases). CDR1 WSHSY and CDR2 SAAADI come from the germline V gene. The CDR3 is 11 residues long. Between the trimmed V and J ends, which lost 11 bases and 2 bases, there was a span of 10 bases. The CDR3 reads CASAEAYEQYF. The CDR3 region has the DNA TGCGCCTCAGCGGAGGCCTACGAGCAGTACTTC.

V and J are TRBV7-9 and TRBJ1-4; 8 positions match TRBD1. V was pared by 5 bases and J by 6 bases, with 8 bases of the junction left unmatched. This CDR3 is 15 amino acids long. The germline gives CDR1 SEHNR, CDR2 FQNEAQ (reference sequence). The DNA for the CDR3 is TGTGCCAGCAGCGAACGGACAGGGCGGGATGAAAAACTGTTTTTT. This sequence encodes CASSERTGRDEKLFF.

This chain joins TRBV24-1 and TRBJ1-1, with 8 nucleotides matching TRBD1. Germline CDR1 KGHDR, CDR2 SFDVKD. The V segment lost 2 bases and the J segment 3 bases; nucleotides outside the gene matches: 7. The CDR3 length is 16 residues. CDR3 sequence (DNA): TGTGCCACCAGTGATTCAGGGGGCCCGCGGGACACTGAAGCTTTCTTT. Its protein is CATSDSGGPRDTEAFF.

In regard to this clone: Given the absence of the conserved phenylalanine or tryptophan at the CDR3 end, a read error is likely. The DNA is left out, because the CDR3 cannot be placed on it with certainty; the CDR3 is given as TCRdb lists it. The V gene is TRBV12-3 or TRBV12-4, the J gene TRBJ1-2; no DNA check was done on the table's D call, TRBD1. The CDR3 comprises 13 residues, both ends counted. The CDR3 is CASSPGQGYRTRL.

The genes are TRBV6-4 and TRBJ2-7; D is possibly TRBD2 (6 bases). Deletions cut 11 bases from V and 0 bases from J, with 17 bases between. CDR1 and CDR2 (germline): MRHNA, SNTAGT. This CDR3 contains 14 residues. CDR3 bases: TGTGCCTTAGGAGGGCAGGACTACTCCTACGAGCAGTACTTC. Encoded protein: CALGGQDYSYEQYF.

This clone was seen just once. The chain combines TRBV2 with TRBJ2-4, with D possibly TRBD2 on 5 matching bases. Germline values: CDR1 SNHLY, CDR2 FYNNEI. CDR3 length: 15 residues. Trimming took off 0 bases at V and 9 bases at J, with 15 bases between the two ends. The CDR3 DNA follows: TGTGCCAGCAGTGAAGCGCGTGGCGGACTCAGCATTCAGTACTTC. This gives the protein CASSEARGGLSIQYF.

The V call is TRBV7-3, the J call TRBJ2-7; 7 positions match TRBD1. Germline values: CDR1 SGHTA, CDR2 FQGTGA. The CDR3 consists of 14 residues. J gave up 5 bases and V 4 bases, and 8 bases lay outside the gene matches. The CDR3 region has the DNA TGTGCCAGCAGCTCCCGACAGGGTAGCAACGAGCAGTACTTC. Translating gives CASSSRQGSNEQYF.

This clone appeared once. CDR3 DNA sequence: TGTGCCAGCAGTGAAGCACCTAGCGGGAGAGTTGGTGAGCAGTTCTTC. Protein: CASSEAPSGRVGEQFF. The chain links TRBV6-1 to TRBJ2-1, with 10 bases aligning to TRBD2. V trimming: 0 bases; J trimming: 9 bases; junction bases outside the gene matches: 8. The CDR3 covers 16 residues. Germline V gene lookup returns CDR1 MNHNS and CDR2 SASEGT.

The chain joins TRBV29-1 to TRBJ1-2; 10 nucleotides agree with TRBD1. J gave up 0 bases and V 7 bases, and 11 bases lay outside the gene matches. CDR1 and CDR2 from the germline V gene are SQVTM and ANQGSEA. The CDR3 sequence is 16 residues long. The CDR3 here is CSAAGDRGPTNYGYTF. The CDR3 DNA reads as TGCAGCGCCGCCGGGGACAGGGGACCTACTAACTATGGCTACACCTTC.

The chain combines TRBV7-9 with TRBJ1-1; no firm D call. Germline V CDR1 and CDR2: SEHNR, FQNEAQ (reference sequence). This CDR3 contains 14 residues. V dropped 0 bases and J dropped 3 bases, with 8 bases sitting between them. CDR3 coding DNA: TGTGCCAGCAGCTTAGCGCCCCCGGACACTGAAGCTTTCTTT. Translating gives CASSLAPPDTEAFF.

V is TRBV6-4 and J is TRBJ1-6; D ambiguous. Trimming removed 5 bases at V and 12 bases at J, with 14 bases between. Germline CDR1 and CDR2: MRHNA and SNTAGT. The CDR3 runs 13 residues. CDR3 bases: TGTGCCAGCAGTCTCTATAATGGTCTACCCCTCCACTTT. This gives the protein CASSLYNGLPLHF.

J is TRBJ2-1 and V is TRBV4-2; the D gene is possibly TRBD2 (6 bases). Trimming left V 3 bases short and J 8 bases short, with 23 bases between. The CDR3 extends over 17 amino acids. CDR1 and CDR2 (germline): LGHNA, YNFKEQ. CDR3 sequence: CASSQKWDLRELYEQFF. CDR3 coding DNA: TGTGCCAGCAGCCAGAAATGGGACTTAAGGGAGCTCTATGAGCAGTTCTTC.

V is TRBV7-2 and J is TRBJ1-2; D not resolved. The CDR3 runs 13 residues. CDR1 SGHTA and CDR2 FQGNSA come from the germline V gene. V shed 1 base and J shed 8 bases, with 11 bases lying between them. CDR3 in DNA: TGTGCCAGCAGCTTAGAACCTCTAAACGGCTACACCTTC. Its translation is CASSLEPLNGYTF.

The chain uses TRBV6-4 and TRBJ2-3; 7 nucleotides match TRBD2. V lost 3 bases to trimming and J lost 6 bases; unmatched junction nucleotides: 9. CDR1 is MRHNA, CDR2 SNTAGT, per germline. The CDR3 loop spans 15 amino acids. As DNA, the CDR3 is TGTGCCAGCAGTGAGTTCACGGGAGGATTCGATACGCAGTATTTT. Protein product: CASSEFTGGFDTQYF.

The chain has TRBV4-3 and TRBJ1-4; tentative D call: TRBD1 (5 bases). Trimming shortened V by 0 bases and J by 2 bases, and 10 bases separated the two germline ends. This CDR3 comprises 16 residues. Germline CDR1 LGHNA, CDR2 YSLEER. CDR3 in DNA: TGCGCCAGCAGCCAAGATCGGGGGGGTACTAATGAAAAACTGTTTTTT. This translates into CASSQDRGGTNEKLFF.

The chain couples TRBV30 to TRBJ1-3, with 9 bases matching TRBD1. J was trimmed by 2 bases and V by 7 bases; bases with no gene match: 12. CDR3 length: 16 residues. The germline V gene encodes CDR1 GTSNPN and CDR2 SVGIG (reference sequence). Here the CDR3 reads CAFWDRAGRAGNTIYF. The CDR3 nucleotides read TGTGCCTTCTGGGACAGGGCCGGTAGGGCTGGAAACACCATATATTTT.

The chain uses TRBV29-1 and TRBJ2-1; TRBD2 agrees at 12 bases. This CDR3 comprises 15 residues. V gave up 8 bases and J gave up 7 bases; unmatched junction bases: 12. Germline V gene sequence: CDR1 SQVTM, CDR2 ANQGSEA. CDR3 amino acids: CSSGLAGGHLNEQFF. CDR3 nucleotides: TGCAGCAGTGGCCTAGCGGGAGGGCATCTGAATGAGCAGTTCTTC.

This clone was picked up a small number of times. This chain uses TRBV2 with TRBJ2-7; TRBD1 agrees at 9 bases. The J segment lost 3 bases and the V segment lost 4 bases, leaving 7 bases of the junction unmatched. The germline gives CDR1 SNHLY, CDR2 FYNNEI. The CDR3 covers 15 residues. CDR3 coding DNA: TGTGCCAGCAGTGCACGGACAGGGGACATCTACGAGCAGTACTTC. Its protein product is CASSARTGDIYEQYF.

The chain employs TRBV19 and TRBJ2-3, with 7 nucleotides matching TRBD2. V lost 5 bases, J lost 1 base, and 9 bases stayed unmatched. Per the germline V gene, CDR1 is LNHDA and CDR2 is SQIVND (reference sequence). The CDR3 runs 16 residues. The CDR3 DNA reads as TGTGCCAGTAGTTGGGCCCTTCTAGCGGGCACAGATACGCAGTATTTT. Its translation is CASSWALLAGTDTQYF. The full variable domain, its missing parts supplied by reference TRBV19 and TRBJ2-3, is DGGITQSPKYLFRKEGQNVTLSCEQNLNHDAMYWYRQDPGQGLRLIYYSQIVNDFQKGDIAEGYSVSREKKESFPLTVTSAQKNPTAFYLCASSWALLAGTDTQYFGPGTRLTVL.

The chain recombines TRBV19 with TRBJ1-5; perhaps TRBD1 as D (5 bases). Trimming stripped 6 bases from V and 6 bases from J, with 15 bases between. The CDR3 covers 14 residues. The germline V gene encodes CDR1 LNHDA and CDR2 SQIVND (reference sequence). The CDR3 is CASSTPGSGQPQHF. The DNA of the CDR3 is TGTGCCAGTAGCACTCCAGGGTCGGGTCAGCCCCAGCATTTT.

This rearrangement joins TRBV5-1 to TRBJ2-3; TRBD2 matches 12 bases. This CDR3 region has 16 residues. Per germline, CDR1 SGHRS and CDR2 YFSETQ. J gave up 2 bases and V 4 bases, and 5 bases lay outside the gene matches. CDR3 coding DNA: TGCGCCAGCAGCGGGGCTAGCGGGAGGGCCACAGATACGCAGTATTTT. As protein: CASSGASGRATDTQYF.

The chain carries TRBV6-5 and TRBJ2-7, with D possibly being TRBD2 (6 bases). The CDR3 extends over 16 amino acids. V lost 0 bases, J lost 3 bases, and 15 bases lay in between. CDR1 and CDR2 (germline): MNHEY, SVGAGI. The CDR3 region is CASSYSQGAGIYEQYF. The CDR3 DNA reads as TGTGCCAGCAGTTACTCTCAGGGCGCGGGAATCTACGAGCAGTACTTC.

This clone occurred a few times. The chain links TRBV29-1 to TRBJ2-7; D is perhaps TRBD2 (5 bases). The CDR3 consists of 13 residues. Trimming left V 7 bases short and J 3 bases short, with 16 bases between. Germline V gene lookup returns CDR1 SQVTM and CDR2 ANQGSEA. CDR3 sequence (DNA): TGCAGCGCCTCTTCGGAGGCGAACTACGAGCAGTACTTC. This codes for CSASSEANYEQYF.